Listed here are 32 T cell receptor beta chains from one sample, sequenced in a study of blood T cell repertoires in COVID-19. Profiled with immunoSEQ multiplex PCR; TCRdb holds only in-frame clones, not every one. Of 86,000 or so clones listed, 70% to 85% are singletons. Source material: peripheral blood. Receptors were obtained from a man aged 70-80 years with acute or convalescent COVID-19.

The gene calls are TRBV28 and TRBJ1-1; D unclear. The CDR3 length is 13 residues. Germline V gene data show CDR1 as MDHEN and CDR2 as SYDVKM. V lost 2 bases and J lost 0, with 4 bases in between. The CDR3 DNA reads TGTGCCAGCAGTTTAACAGTGAACACTGAAGCTTTCTTT. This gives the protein CASSLTVNTEAFF.

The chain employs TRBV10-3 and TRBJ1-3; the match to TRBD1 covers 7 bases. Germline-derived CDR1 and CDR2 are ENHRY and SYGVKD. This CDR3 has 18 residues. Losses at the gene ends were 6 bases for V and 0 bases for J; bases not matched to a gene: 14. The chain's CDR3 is CAIRDPLRTGPSGNTIYF. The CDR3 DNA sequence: TGTGCCATCAGAGACCCACTCCGGACAGGACCCTCTGGAAACACCATATATTTT.

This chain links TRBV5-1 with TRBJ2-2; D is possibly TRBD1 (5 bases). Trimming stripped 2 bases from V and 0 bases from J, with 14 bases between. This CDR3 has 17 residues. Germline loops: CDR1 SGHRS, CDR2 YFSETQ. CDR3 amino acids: CASSFGLWTPNTGELFF. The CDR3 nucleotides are TGCGCCAGCAGCTTCGGTCTTTGGACACCGAACACCGGGGAGCTGTTTTTT.

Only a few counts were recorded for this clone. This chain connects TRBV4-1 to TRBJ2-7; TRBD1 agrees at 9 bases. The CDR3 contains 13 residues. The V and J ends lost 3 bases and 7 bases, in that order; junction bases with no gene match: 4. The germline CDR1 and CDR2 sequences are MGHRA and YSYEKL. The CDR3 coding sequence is TGCGCCAGCAGCCATCCGGACAGGGGAGAGCAGTACTTC. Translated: CASSHPDRGEQYF.

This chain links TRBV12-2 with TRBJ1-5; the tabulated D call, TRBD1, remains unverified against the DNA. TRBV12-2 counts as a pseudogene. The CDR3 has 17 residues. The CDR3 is CASRLKMDRVGDQPQHF. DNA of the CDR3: TGTGCAAGTCGCTTAAAGATGGACAGGGTGGGGGATCAGCCCCAGCATTTT.

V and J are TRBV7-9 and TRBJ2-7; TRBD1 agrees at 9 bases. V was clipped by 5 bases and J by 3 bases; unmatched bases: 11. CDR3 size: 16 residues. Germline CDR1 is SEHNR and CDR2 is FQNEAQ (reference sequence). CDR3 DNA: TGTGCCAGCAGCCCCCGTGACGGACAGGGGTTCTACGAGCAGTACGTC. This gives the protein CASSPRDGQGFYEQYV.

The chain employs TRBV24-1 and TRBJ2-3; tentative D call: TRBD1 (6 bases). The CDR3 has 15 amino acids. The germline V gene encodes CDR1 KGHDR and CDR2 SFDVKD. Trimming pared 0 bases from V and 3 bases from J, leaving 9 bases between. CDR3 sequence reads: CATSDLGQGTDTQYF. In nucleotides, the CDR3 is TGTGCCACCAGTGATTTGGGGCAGGGGACAGATACGCAGTATTTT.

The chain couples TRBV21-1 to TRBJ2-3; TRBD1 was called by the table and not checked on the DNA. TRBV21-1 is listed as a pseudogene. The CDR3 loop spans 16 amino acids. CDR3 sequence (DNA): TGTGCCAGCAGAGGTCCCCTCTCAGGGATAGCAGATACGCAGTATTTT. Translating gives CASRGPLSGIADTQYF.

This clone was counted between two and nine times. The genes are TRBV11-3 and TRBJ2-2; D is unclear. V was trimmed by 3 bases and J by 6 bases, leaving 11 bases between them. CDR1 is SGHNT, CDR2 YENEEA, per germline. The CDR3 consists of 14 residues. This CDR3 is CASSFGQAPGELFF. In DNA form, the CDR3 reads TGTGCCAGCAGCTTTGGCCAGGCCCCCGGGGAGCTGTTTTTT.

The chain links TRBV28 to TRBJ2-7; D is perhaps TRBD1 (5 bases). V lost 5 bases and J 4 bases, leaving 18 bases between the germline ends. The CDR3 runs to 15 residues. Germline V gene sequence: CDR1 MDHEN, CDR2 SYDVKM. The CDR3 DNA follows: TGTGCCAGCAGTGGGGCGGACCGCCGATGGTACGAGCAGTACTTC. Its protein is CASSGADRRWYEQYF.

The CDR3 DNA reads TGTGCCAGCACCTCATATGGGGGGGAGCAGTTCTTC. The encoded protein is CASTSYGGEQFF. The chain is built from TRBV12-3 or TRBV12-4 and TRBJ2-1, with TRBD2 as a possible D gene (6 bases). The CDR3 is made up of 12 amino acids. V gave up 7 bases and J gave up 10 bases, with 14 bases separating them.

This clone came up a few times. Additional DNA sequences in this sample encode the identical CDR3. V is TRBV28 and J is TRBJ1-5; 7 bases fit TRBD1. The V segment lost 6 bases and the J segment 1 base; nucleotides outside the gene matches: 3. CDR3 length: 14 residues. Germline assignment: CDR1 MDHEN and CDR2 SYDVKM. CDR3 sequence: CASSQGGSNQPQHF. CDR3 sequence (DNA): TGTGCCAGCAGCCAGGGGGGAAGCAATCAGCCCCAGCATTTT.

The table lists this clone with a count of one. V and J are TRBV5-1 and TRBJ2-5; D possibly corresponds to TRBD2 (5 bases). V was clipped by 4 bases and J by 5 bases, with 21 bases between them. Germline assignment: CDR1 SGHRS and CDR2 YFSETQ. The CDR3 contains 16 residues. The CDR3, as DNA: TGCGCCAGCAGCGCCCTCTCGGCCCCTGGGGAGGAGACCCAGTACTTC. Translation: CASSALSAPGEETQYF.

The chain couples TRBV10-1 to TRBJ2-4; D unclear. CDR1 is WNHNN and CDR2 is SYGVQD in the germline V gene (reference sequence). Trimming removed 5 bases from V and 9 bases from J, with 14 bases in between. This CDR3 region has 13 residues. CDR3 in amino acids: CASSRRASGIQYF. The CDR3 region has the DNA TGCGCCAGCAGTAGGAGAGCATCCGGCATTCAGTACTTC.

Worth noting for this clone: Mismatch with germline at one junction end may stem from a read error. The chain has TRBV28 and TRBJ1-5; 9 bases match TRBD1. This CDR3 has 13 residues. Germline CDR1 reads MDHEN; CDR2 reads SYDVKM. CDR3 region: CTSSSGDRAAQHF. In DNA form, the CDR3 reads TGTACCAGCAGTTCCGGGGACAGGGCGGCCCAGCATTTT.

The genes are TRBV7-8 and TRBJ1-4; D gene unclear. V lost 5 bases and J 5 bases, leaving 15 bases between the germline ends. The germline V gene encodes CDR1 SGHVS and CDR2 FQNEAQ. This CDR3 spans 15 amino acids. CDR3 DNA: TGTGCCAGCAGCAAAGTGGGCAGCTGGAATGAAAAACTGTTTTTT. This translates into CASSKVGSWNEKLFF. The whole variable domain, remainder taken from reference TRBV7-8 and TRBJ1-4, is GAGVSQSPRYKVAKRGQDVALRCDPISGHVSLFWYQQALGQGPEFLTYFQNEAQLDKSGLPSDRFFAERPEGSVSTLKIQRTQQEDSAVYLCASSKVGSWNEKLFFGSGTQLSVL.

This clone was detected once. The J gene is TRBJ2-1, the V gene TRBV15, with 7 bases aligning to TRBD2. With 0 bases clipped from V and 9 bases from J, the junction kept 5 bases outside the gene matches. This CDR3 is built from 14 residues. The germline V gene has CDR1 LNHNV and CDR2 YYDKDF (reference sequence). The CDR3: CATSRDRGDVEQFF. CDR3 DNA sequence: TGTGCCACCAGCAGAGATCGGGGGGATGTTGAGCAGTTCTTC.

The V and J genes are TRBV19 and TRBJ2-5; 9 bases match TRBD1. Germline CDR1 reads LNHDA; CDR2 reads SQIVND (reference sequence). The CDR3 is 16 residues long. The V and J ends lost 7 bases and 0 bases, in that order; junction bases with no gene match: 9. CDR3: CASTGFGTGNQETQYF. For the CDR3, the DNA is TGTGCCAGTACTGGGTTCGGGACAGGGAACCAAGAGACCCAGTACTTC.

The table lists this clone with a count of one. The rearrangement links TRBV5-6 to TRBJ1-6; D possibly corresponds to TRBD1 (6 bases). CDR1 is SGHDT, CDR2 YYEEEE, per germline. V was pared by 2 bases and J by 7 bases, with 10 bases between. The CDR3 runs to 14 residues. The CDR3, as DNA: TGTGCCAGCAGCTTTATCACAGGGAATTCACCCCTCCACTTT. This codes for CASSFITGNSPLHF.

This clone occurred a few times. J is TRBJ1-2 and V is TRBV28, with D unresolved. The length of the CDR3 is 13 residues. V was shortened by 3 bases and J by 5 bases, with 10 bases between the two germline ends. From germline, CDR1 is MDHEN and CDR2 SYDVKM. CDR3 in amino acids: CASSLGGFYGYTF. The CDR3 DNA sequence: TGTGCCAGCAGTTTGGGCGGGTTTTATGGCTACACCTTC.

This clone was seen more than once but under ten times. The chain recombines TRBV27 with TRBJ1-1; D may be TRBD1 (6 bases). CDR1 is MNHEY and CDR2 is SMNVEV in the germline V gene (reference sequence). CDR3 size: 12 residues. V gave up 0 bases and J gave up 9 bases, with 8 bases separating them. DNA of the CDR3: TGTGCCAGCAGTTTATCCGGGGGGCAAGCTTTCTTT. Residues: CASSLSGGQAFF.

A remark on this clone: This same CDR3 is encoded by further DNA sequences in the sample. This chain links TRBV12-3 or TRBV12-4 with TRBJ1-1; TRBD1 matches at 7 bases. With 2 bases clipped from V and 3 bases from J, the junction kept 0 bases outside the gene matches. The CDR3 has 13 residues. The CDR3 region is CASSLQGDTEAFF. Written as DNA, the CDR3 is TGTGCCAGCAGTTTACAGGGGGACACTGAAGCTTTCTTT.

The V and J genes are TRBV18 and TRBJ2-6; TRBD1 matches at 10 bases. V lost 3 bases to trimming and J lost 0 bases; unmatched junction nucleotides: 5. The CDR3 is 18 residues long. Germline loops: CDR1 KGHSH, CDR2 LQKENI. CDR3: CASSPRGQGNSGANVLTF. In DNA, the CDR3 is TGTGCCAGCTCACCGAGGGGACAGGGGAACTCTGGGGCCAACGTCCTGACTTTC.

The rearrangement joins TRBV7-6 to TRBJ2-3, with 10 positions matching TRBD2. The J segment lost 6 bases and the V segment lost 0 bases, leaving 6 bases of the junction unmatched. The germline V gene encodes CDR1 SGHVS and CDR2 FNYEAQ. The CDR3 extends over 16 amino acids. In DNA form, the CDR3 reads TGTGCCAGCAGCTTAGCGCTAGCGGGGGTACCCGATACGCAGTATTTT. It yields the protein CASSLALAGVPDTQYF.

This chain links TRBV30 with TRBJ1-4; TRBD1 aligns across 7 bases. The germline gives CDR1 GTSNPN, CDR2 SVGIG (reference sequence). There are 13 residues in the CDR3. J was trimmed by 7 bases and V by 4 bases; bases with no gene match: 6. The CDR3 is CAWTDRAVEKLFF. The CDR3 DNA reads TGTGCCTGGACAGACAGGGCAGTTGAAAAACTGTTTTTT.

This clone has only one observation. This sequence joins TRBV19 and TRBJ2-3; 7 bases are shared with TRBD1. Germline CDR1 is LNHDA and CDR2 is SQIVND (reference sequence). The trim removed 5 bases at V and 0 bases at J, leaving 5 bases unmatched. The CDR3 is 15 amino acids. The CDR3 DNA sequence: TGTGCCAGTAGTGTCGGGACAGCCAGCACAGATACGCAGTATTTT. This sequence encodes CASSVGTASTDTQYF.

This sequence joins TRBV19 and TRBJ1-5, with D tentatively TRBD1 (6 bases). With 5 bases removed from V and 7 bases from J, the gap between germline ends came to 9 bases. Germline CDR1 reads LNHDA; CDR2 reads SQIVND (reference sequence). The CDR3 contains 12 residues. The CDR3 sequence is CASSPGGQPQHF. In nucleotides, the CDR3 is TGTGCCAGTAGTCCTGGGGGCCAGCCCCAGCATTTT.

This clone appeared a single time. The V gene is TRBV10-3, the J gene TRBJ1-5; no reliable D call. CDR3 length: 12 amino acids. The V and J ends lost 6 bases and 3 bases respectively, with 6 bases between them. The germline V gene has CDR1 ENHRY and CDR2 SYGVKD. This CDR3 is CAISQDNQPQHF. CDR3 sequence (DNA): TGTGCCATCAGCCAGGACAATCAGCCCCAGCATTTT.

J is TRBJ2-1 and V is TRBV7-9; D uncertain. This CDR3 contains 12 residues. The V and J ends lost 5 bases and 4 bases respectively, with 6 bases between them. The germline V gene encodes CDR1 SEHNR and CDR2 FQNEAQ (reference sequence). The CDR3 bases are TGTGCCAGCAGCGTGCAGTACAATGAGCAGTTCTTC. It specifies CASSVQYNEQFF.

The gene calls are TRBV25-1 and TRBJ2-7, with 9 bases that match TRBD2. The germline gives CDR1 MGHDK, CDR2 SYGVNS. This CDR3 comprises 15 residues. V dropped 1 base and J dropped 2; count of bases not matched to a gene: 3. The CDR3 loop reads CASSESLAGTYEQYF. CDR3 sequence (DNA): TGTGCCAGCAGTGAATCCCTAGCGGGGACCTACGAGCAGTACTTC.

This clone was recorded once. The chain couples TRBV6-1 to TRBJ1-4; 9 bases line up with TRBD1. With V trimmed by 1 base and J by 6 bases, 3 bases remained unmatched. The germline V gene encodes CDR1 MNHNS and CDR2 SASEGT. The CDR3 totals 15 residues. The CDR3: CASSEVQGADEKLFF. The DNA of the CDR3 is TGTGCCAGCAGTGAAGTACAGGGGGCGGATGAAAAACTGTTTTTT.

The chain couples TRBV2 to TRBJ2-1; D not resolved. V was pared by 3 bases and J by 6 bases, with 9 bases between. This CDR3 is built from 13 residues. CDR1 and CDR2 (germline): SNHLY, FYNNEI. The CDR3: CASSDGSGNEQFF. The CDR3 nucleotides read TGTGCCAGCAGTGATGGTAGTGGCAATGAGCAGTTCTTC.